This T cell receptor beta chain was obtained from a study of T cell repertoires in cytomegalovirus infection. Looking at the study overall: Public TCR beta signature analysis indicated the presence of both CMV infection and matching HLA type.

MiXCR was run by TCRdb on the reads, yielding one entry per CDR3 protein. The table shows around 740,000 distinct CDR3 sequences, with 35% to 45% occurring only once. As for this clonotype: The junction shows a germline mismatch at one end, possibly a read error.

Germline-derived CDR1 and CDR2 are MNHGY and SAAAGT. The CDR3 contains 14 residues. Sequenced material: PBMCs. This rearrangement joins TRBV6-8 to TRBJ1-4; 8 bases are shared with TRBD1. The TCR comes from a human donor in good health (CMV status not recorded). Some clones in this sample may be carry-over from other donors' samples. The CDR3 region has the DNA TGTGCCAGCAGTGCAGGGGGCGCAGGTGAAAATCTGTTTTTT. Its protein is CASSAGGAGENLFF.